This entry lists 10 T cell receptor beta chains sequenced from one sample in a study of cytomegalovirus exposure and HLA in healthy donors. The study ran its PCR with 60 Vbeta and 13 Jbeta primers. Profiled with immunoSEQ multiplex PCR; TCRdb holds only in-frame clones, not every one. This repertoire shows about 64,000 clones, roughly 85% found once; its top ten account for around a tenth. Sequenced: PBMCs. These TCRs come from a female donor in good health and CMV-seronegative.

The chain links TRBV5-6 to TRBJ1-1, with TRBD1 identical over 12 bases. The ends lost 3 bases at V and 0 bases at J; junction bases unmatched: 12. Germline V CDR1 and CDR2: SGHDT, YYEEEE. The CDR3 extends over 19 amino acids. Here the CDR3 reads CASSSEGGTGGEMNTEAFF. DNA of the CDR3: TGTGCCAGCAGCTCAGAGGGCGGGACAGGGGGCGAAATGAACACTGAAGCTTTCTTT. Supplemented by reference TRBV5-6 and TRBJ1-1, the full variable domain reads DAGVTQSPTHLIKTRGQQVTLRCSPKSGHDTVSWYQQALGQGPQFIFQYYEEEERQRGNFPDRFSGHQFPNYSSELNVNALLLGDSALYLCASSSEGGTGGEMNTEAFFGQGTRLTVV.

J is TRBJ2-5 and V is TRBV13, with TRBD1 matching 7 bases. The J call may be faulty, since TRBJ2-7 better matches the DNA end. Germline CDR1 PRHDT, CDR2 FYEKMQ (reference sequence). CDR3 size: 14 residues. CDR3 sequence reads: CASRKTGVAYEQYF. CDR3 sequence (DNA): TGTGCCAGCAGAAAAACAGGGGTTGCCTACGAGCAGTACTTC.

The chain has TRBV28 and TRBJ2-3; TRBD1 aligns across 7 bases. The CDR3 extends over 13 amino acids. The ends lost 6 bases at V and 2 bases at J; junction bases unmatched: 2. Germline CDR1 MDHEN, CDR2 SYDVKM. DNA of the CDR3: TGTGCCAGCAGGCAGGGGGTCACAGATACGCAGTATTTT. Its translation is CASRQGVTDTQYF.

This clone showed up just a few times. The rearrangement uses TRBV29-1 and TRBJ2-5; 9 bases line up with TRBD1. The V segment lost 6 bases and the J segment 5 bases; nucleotides outside the gene matches: 10. Germline assignment: CDR1 SQVTM and CDR2 ANQGSEA. The CDR3 consists of 14 residues. The CDR3 reads CSVDTDRGTETQYF. CDR3 nucleotides: TGCAGCGTGGATACGGACAGGGGTACGGAGACCCAGTACTTC. Supplemented by reference TRBV29-1 and TRBJ2-5, the full variable domain reads SAVISQKPSRDICQRGTSLTIQCQVDSQVTMMFWYRQQPGQSLTLIATANQGSEATYESGFVIDKFPISRPNLTFSTLTVSNMSPEDSSIYLCSVDTDRGTETQYFGPGTRLLVL.

There are a few counts of this clone. The chain employs TRBV4-2 and TRBJ2-2; 8 positions agree with TRBD2. CDR1 is LGHNA, CDR2 YNFKEQ, per germline. J gave up 2 bases and V 3 bases, and 14 bases lay outside the gene matches. The CDR3 length is 19 residues. The CDR3 DNA sequence: TGTGCCAGCAGCCATGCCGGGGGGGGGCGGGGCCCTAACACCGGGGAGCTGTTTTTT. Translating gives CASSHAGGGRGPNTGELFF.

The chain couples TRBV11-2 to TRBJ2-1, with a weak D call TRBD2 (5 bases). The CDR3 covers 16 residues. Germline V gene lookup returns CDR1 SGHAT and CDR2 FQNNGV. V lost 4 bases and J lost 5, with 18 bases in between. CDR3 region: CASSWRWRARNNEQFF. DNA for the CDR3: TGTGCCAGCAGCTGGCGGTGGCGGGCGAGAAACAATGAGCAGTTCTTC.

This rearrangement joins TRBV2 to TRBJ1-5; weak D call: TRBD1 (5 bases). The CDR3 length is 15 residues. Germline CDR1 and CDR2: SNHLY and FYNNEI. Trimming shortened V by 5 bases and J by 3 bases, and 14 bases separated the two germline ends. CDR3 DNA sequence: TGTGCCAGCAGTAGACAGTCTTACAACAATCAGCCCCAGCATTTT. Translated: CASSRQSYNNQPQHF.

The chain links TRBV9 to TRBJ1-4, with D possibly TRBD1 on 6 matching bases. The CDR3 consists of 14 residues. CDR1 is SGDLS, CDR2 YYNGEE, per germline. V was pared by 6 bases and J by 8 bases, with 17 bases between. The CDR3 nucleotides read TGTGCCAGCAATGGGGGGGCCGACCGCGAAAAACTGTTTTTT. Amino acids: CASNGGADREKLFF.

The chain carries TRBV21-1 and TRBJ1-3; the D call in the table, TRBD1, was not verified against the DNA. TRBV21-1 is a documented pseudogene. This CDR3 is 14 amino acids long. Here the CDR3 reads CASSRGPDGNTIYF. Written as DNA, the CDR3 is TGTGCCAGCAGCAGGGGGCCAGATGGAAACACCATATATTTT.

This rearrangement joins TRBV28 to TRBJ2-1; D remains unclear. V lost 2 bases to trimming and J lost 5 bases, with 10 bases between them. Germline V gives CDR1 MDHEN, CDR2 SYDVKM. This CDR3 has 14 residues. CDR3 nucleotides: TGTGCCAGCAGTTTAGAGAGGTACCACAATGAGCAGTTCTTC. This encodes CASSLERYHNEQFF.